This TCR beta chain was sequenced for a study of breast tumors, draining lymph nodes, adjacent tissues. Study-level findings and limits: Tumor T cell lymph node origin was a supported hypothesis, not proven. Tumor and nontumor repertoires were significantly more similar in luminal-like than in basal-like breast cancer. Findings are consistent with lymph node origin and intratumoral expansion of most tumor T cells.

This clonotype has at least ten counts. Antigen: not known. TCRdb re-derived calls from the multiplex PCR reads in MiXCR, one entry per CDR3 protein. The sample carries 20,000 to 25,000 distinct CDR3 sequences, 45% to 60% recorded once. Germline CDR1 reads SGHNT; CDR2 reads YENEEA. The CDR3 covers 17 residues. Trimming took off 5 bases at V and 1 base at J, with 19 bases between the two ends. The TCR sequence derives from a female donor with breast cancer. Some clones in this sample may be carry-over from other donors' samples. The sample taken for sequencing was breast tumor tissue. The chain joins TRBV11-3 to TRBJ2-3, with D possibly being TRBD1 (6 bases). DNA of the CDR3: TGTGCCAGCAGCCTACCACAGGGCCAGGGAGGCACAGATACGCAGTATTTT. Amino acid sequence: CASSLPQGQGGTDTQYF.